The clone carrying this T cell receptor beta chain showed up many times. The CDR3 covers 17 residues. V lost 6 bases and J lost 1; bases outside the gene matches: 11. The sample belongs to a study of T-cell reconstitution after alpha-beta-depleted transplantation in children. A library of TCRbeta sequences, prepared with unique molecular identifiers, was generated. TCRdb used MiXCR to reprocess the PCR reads, holding one entry per CDR3 protein. The sample shows around 78,000 distinct CDR3 sequences, 6% to 8% of them seen only once. The chain has TRBV12-3 or TRBV12-4 and TRBJ2-2; 7 nucleotides line up with TRBD2. The TCR was taken from a human donor who donated a stem cell graft to a child with acute lymphoblastic leukemia. Here the sequenced sample was PBMCs from the stem cell graft donor, taken from the stem cell graft. The CDR3 nucleotides are TGTGCCAGCAGGTTGGGGATAGCGGGCCGGAACACCGGGGAGCTGTTTTTT. Its translation: CASRLGIAGRNTGELFF.